These 2 T cell receptor beta chains originate from one sample sequenced in a study (dated by TCRdb to between 2015 and 2016). Library generation was performed with 5' RACE. Sequencing used an Illumina MiSeq. Through fastp at Q25 and MiXCR, TCRdb rebuilt clones from the public reads, retaining in-frame beta chains. Merged by CDR3 protein, the rows form single entries marked with the most common genes and DNA. The sample table holds about 23,000 distinct CDR3 sequences, of which approximately 28% were seen once. Roughly 2.2% of the sample is held by the ten biggest clonotypes. Sequencing was done on a sample of tumor-infiltrating naive CD4+ T cells sorted from the breast tumor. According to the study, the label for this sample's cell subset or site signals: naive CD4+ T cells, CD4+CD45RA+CD25-. All receptors come from a female donor with breast cancer.

This clonotype was recorded at least ten times. The chain carries TRBV20-1 and TRBJ2-3; D is perhaps TRBD1 (6 bases). Trimming left V 3 bases short and J 2 bases short, with 21 bases between. CDR3 length: 17 amino acids. Germline lookup yields CDR1 DFQATT and CDR2 SNEGSKA (reference sequence). The CDR3 spells CSARVLPDRVNTDTQYF. For the CDR3, the DNA is TGCAGTGCTAGGGTTCTCCCGGACAGAGTCAACACAGATACGCAGTATTTT.

The chain joins TRBV6-5 to TRBJ2-1, with D uncertain. V gave up 6 bases and J gave up 12 bases, with 12 bases separating them. The CDR3 covers 11 residues. Per the germline V gene, CDR1 is MNHEY and CDR2 is SVGAGI. CDR3 DNA sequence: TGTGCCAGCAGCGGTGAGTTTGGGCAGTTCTTC. Translation: CASSGEFGQFF.